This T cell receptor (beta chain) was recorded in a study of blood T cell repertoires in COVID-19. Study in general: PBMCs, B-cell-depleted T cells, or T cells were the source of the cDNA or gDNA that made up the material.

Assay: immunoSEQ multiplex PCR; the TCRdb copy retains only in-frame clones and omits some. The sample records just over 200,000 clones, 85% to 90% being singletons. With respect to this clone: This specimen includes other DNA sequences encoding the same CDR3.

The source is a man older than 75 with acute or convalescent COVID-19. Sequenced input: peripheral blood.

For the CDR3, the DNA is TGTGCCAGCAGCCCCGACAGCTCTGGAAACACCATATATTTT. It yields the protein CASSPDSSGNTIYF. This chain joins TRBV7-9 and TRBJ1-3; tentative D call: TRBD1 (5 bases). The CDR3 is 14 amino acids. Trimming cost V 5 bases and J 0 bases, with 8 bases left between them. The germline V gene encodes CDR1 SEHNR and CDR2 FQNEAQ (reference sequence).